A selection of T cell receptor beta chains follows, all from one sample in a study of spatial heterogeneity in lung cancer. TCRdb recomputed calls from the 5' RACE reads with MiXCR, one row per CDR3 protein. The sample comprises under 7,000 distinct CDR3 sequences, around 12% of which are singletons, and 16% rests with the top ten. The specimen was normal lung tissue next to the tumor, collected at surgery. These TCRs come from a male donor with early-stage non-small cell lung cancer. Each CDR3 is given with its conserved first and last residue. D genes are given only for firm matches. Only some rows state a clone size, as once, few, many or a class for expanded clones.

cdr3_nt cdr3_aa j_call d_call clone_size v_call
TGTGCCAGCAGTTCCTTAGCGGGAGGTGGCGAGCAGTACTTC CASSSLAGGGEQYF TRBJ2-7 TRBD2 many TRBV6-6
TGTGCCAGCAGTCGGGACAGGGGAAGTGTAGGCTATGGCTACACCTTC CASSRDRGSVGYGYTF TRBJ1-2 TRBD1 medium-sized TRBV2
TGTGCCAGCAGCCCAGGGTTGGGGATTGGAAACACCATATATTTT CASSPGLGIGNTIYF TRBJ1-3 NA many TRBV6-5
TGCGCCAGCAGCCAAGCCATGGGGACCTACGAGCAGTACTTC CASSQAMGTYEQYF TRBJ2-7 NA many TRBV4-1
TGCAGCGCCACCGCTAATATAGGGGCAGATACGCAGTATTTT CSATANIGADTQYF TRBJ2-3 NA once TRBV29-1
TGCGCCAGCAGCTTGCAGGGGGTCGAGCAGTACTTC CASSLQGVEQYF TRBJ2-7 TRBD1 many TRBV5-1
TGTGCCAGCAGCTACAGCCACAGCTACAATGAGCAGTTCTTC CASSYSHSYNEQFF TRBJ2-1 NA NA TRBV3-1
TGCAGCGCTCGGACGTCCGAGTCCTACGAGCAGTACTTC CSARTSESYEQYF TRBJ2-7 NA medium-sized TRBV29-1
TGTGCCAGCAGCCGAAAAGACAGGCTAGATAACTATGGCTACACCTTC CASSRKDRLDNYGYTF TRBJ1-2 NA many TRBV7-9
TGTGCCAGCAGCCTCCGGGAGGGGGGCGTGGATACGCAGTATTTT CASSLREGGVDTQYF TRBJ2-3 TRBD2 medium-sized TRBV6-1
TGCAGTGCTAGAGAAGGGACTAGCACCGATACGCAGTATTTT CSAREGTSTDTQYF TRBJ2-3 TRBD2 NA TRBV20-1
TGCAGCGTTGAAGGAAACACTGAAGCTTTCTTT CSVEGNTEAFF TRBJ1-1 NA NA TRBV29-1
TGCAGCGTTCCCAGACCCTATGGCTACACCTTC CSVPRPYGYTF TRBJ1-2 NA NA TRBV29-1
TGTGCCAGCAGTCGACAGGGACTAAATGCAAAACTGTTTTTT CASSRQGLNAKLFF TRBJ1-4 TRBD1 NA TRBV12-3/TRBV12-4
TGTGCCAGCACGTACCAAGAGACCCAGTACTTC CASTYQETQYF TRBJ2-5 NA many TRBV6-2/TRBV6-3
TGTGCCAGCTCACCGGGGGCGGGACAGCCCCAGCATTTT CASSPGAGQPQHF TRBJ1-5 NA many TRBV18
TGTGCCAGCAGTCTCAGACACCTAGCTAACTATGGCTACACCTTC CASSLRHLANYGYTF TRBJ1-2 NA medium-sized TRBV28
TGCAGTGCTAGTTCAGCGGACTCTGGAAACACCATATATTTT CSASSADSGNTIYF TRBJ1-3 NA many TRBV20-1
TGCAGCGTCTGGGGAGGCTGGAACACTGAAGCTTTCTTT CSVWGGWNTEAFF TRBJ1-1 NA many TRBV29-1
TGTGCCACCAGTGACTCCAGGGGGACTAGCGGAACGTCTAACACAGATACGCAGTATTTT CATSDSRGTSGTSNTDTQYF TRBJ2-3 TRBD2 many TRBV24-1
TGTGCCAGCAGTCCTGGCAGGGTACTATACAATGAGCAGTTCTTC CASSPGRVLYNEQFF TRBJ2-1 NA NA TRBV25-1
TGCGCCAGCAGCTCCGGGACAGGGACCTACGAGCAGTACTTC CASSSGTGTYEQYF TRBJ2-7 TRBD1 medium-sized TRBV5-1
TGTGCCAGCAGGCAGCGGGAGGGCCGCCAAGAGACCCAGTACTTC CASRQREGRQETQYF TRBJ2-5 TRBD2 medium-sized TRBV5-5
TGTGCCATCAGTGATTCTAAGACTAGCACAGATACGCAGTATTTT CAISDSKTSTDTQYF TRBJ2-3 NA few TRBV10-3
TGTGCCAGCAGATCATCCGGGGCAAGAACTGAAGCTTTCTTT CASRSSGARTEAFF TRBJ1-1 NA medium-sized TRBV2
TGTGCCACCACCACGGGGCAGGGGCAGAATGAAATCTACAATGAGCAGTTCTTC CATTTGQGQNEIYNEQFF TRBJ2-1 NA hyperexpanded TRBV24-1
TGCGCCAGCAGCCAACATAGACCCCAAGAGACCCAGTACTTC CASSQHRPQETQYF TRBJ2-5 NA NA TRBV4-1
TGCGCCAGCAGCTACGACGGGACAGCTTATAATTCACCCCTCCACTTT CASSYDGTAYNSPLHF TRBJ1-6 TRBD1 many TRBV5-1
TGTGCCAGCAGGAGCGGGAGCTTTACAGATACGCAGTATTTT CASRSGSFTDTQYF TRBJ2-3 TRBD2 many TRBV6-1
TGCAGTGCAACCCCAACCTCTGTAGCGGGAGGGACAGATACGCAGTATTTT CSATPTSVAGGTDTQYF TRBJ2-3 TRBD2 many TRBV20-1
TGTGCCAGCAGTTACGACAGATCTAGCTCCTACAATGAGCAGTTCTTC CASSYDRSSSYNEQFF TRBJ2-1 NA medium-sized TRBV6-2/TRBV6-3
TGTGCCAGCAGCTTATATGCAGGGGACAATGAGCAGTTCTTC CASSLYAGDNEQFF TRBJ2-1 NA few TRBV7-2
TGCGCCAGCAGCCAACTGGACAGGGGGCGTCTAAACAATGAGCAGTTCTTC CASSQLDRGRLNNEQFF TRBJ2-1 TRBD1 many TRBV4-1
TGCGCCAGCAGGGGAGGAAGCGGGAGCTCCTACAATGAGCAGTTCTTC CASRGGSGSSYNEQFF TRBJ2-1 TRBD2 many TRBV5-1
TGCAGTGCCCCGTCTAACGCAGATACGCAGTATTTT CSAPSNADTQYF TRBJ2-3 NA medium-sized TRBV20-1
TGCAGCGTTGAGGGGTTGAACACTGAAGCTTTCTTT CSVEGLNTEAFF TRBJ1-1 NA large TRBV29-1
TGTGCCAGCAGCTTCGGGGCGATCGCGATTAATTCACCCCTCCACTTT CASSFGAIAINSPLHF TRBJ1-6 NA medium-sized TRBV7-8
TGTGCCAGTAGTTCCGGACAGGGCCTCAAGGGGACCCAGTACTTC CASSSGQGLKGTQYF TRBJ2-5 TRBD1 NA TRBV19
TGTGCCAGCAGTTTTAGGACAGATAGCAATCAGCCCCAGCATTTT CASSFRTDSNQPQHF TRBJ1-5 NA medium-sized TRBV27
TGTGCCAGCAGTGTAGGACAGGGGGAAGGCGAGCAGTACTTC CASSVGQGEGEQYF TRBJ2-7 TRBD1 NA TRBV27
TGTGCCAGCAGCTCCGACTACTACAATGAGCAGTTCTTC CASSSDYYNEQFF TRBJ2-1 NA NA TRBV7-2
TGCAGTGCCTCTGGTGGCAGCCTCTCTGGAAACACCATATATTTT CSASGGSLSGNTIYF TRBJ1-3 NA many TRBV20-1
TGTGCCAGCAGCGCCCCAGGGACATCCAGAGTTGGCTACACCTTC CASSAPGTSRVGYTF TRBJ1-2 NA many TRBV11-1
TGTGCCACCAGTGATGTCCCCAGTAAAGGCAGCAGCACCGGGGAGCTGTTTTTT CATSDVPSKGSSTGELFF TRBJ2-2 NA medium-sized TRBV24-1
TGCGCCAGCAGCCCGGGGACAGATCGGGCTACGCAGTATTTT CASSPGTDRATQYF TRBJ2-3 TRBD1 many TRBV5-1
TGCGCCAGCAGCCAAGATAGTTGGGGGGGTAAGCAGTACTTC CASSQDSWGGKQYF TRBJ2-7 TRBD2 NA TRBV4-1
TGTGCCAGCGGTCGGGCTAGCGGCCAAGAGACCCAGTACTTC CASGRASGQETQYF TRBJ2-5 TRBD2 many TRBV12-3/TRBV12-4
TGTGCCTCAAAGGGGGCGTTGAACACTGAAGCTTTCTTT CASKGALNTEAFF TRBJ1-1 TRBD1 many TRBV6-6
TGTGCCACCAGTCCCTCTCAATCGTTACAGGGGGACTATGGCTACACCTTC CATSPSQSLQGDYGYTF TRBJ1-2 TRBD1 large TRBV24-1
TGCGCCAGCAGCGACATTTTTTACGAGCAGTACTTC CASSDIFYEQYF TRBJ2-7 NA few TRBV5-1
TGTGCCAGTAGTAGGGACAGGGGTGGCAATCAGCCCCAGCATTTT CASSRDRGGNQPQHF TRBJ1-5 TRBD1 many TRBV19
TGTGCCAGCAGCTGGGCCGGGGGAAACACCATATATTTT CASSWAGGNTIYF TRBJ1-3 NA medium-sized TRBV7-2